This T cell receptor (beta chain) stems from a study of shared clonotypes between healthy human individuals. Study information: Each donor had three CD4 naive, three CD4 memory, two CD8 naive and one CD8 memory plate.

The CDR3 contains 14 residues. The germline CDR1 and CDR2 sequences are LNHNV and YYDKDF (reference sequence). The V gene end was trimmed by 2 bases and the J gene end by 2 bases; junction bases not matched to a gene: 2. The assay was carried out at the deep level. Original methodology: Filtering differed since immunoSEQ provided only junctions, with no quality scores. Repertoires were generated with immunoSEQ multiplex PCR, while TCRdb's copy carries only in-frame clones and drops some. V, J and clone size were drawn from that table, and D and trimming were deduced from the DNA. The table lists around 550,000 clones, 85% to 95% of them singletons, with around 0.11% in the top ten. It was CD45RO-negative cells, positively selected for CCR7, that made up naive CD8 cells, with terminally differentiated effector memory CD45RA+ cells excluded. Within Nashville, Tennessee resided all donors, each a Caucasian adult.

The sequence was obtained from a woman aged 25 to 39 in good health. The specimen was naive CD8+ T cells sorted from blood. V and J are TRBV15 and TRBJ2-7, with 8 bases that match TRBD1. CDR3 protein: CATSRQGAPYEQYF. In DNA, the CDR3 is TGTGCCACCAGCAGACAGGGGGCACCCTACGAGCAGTACTTC. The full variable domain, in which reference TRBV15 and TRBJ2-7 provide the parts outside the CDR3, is DAMVIQNPRYQVTQFGKPVTLSCSQTLNHNVMYWYQQKSSQAPKLLFHYYDKDFNNEADTPDNFQSRRPNTSFCFLDIRSPGLGDTAMYLCATSRQGAPYEQYFGPGTRLTVT.